What follows are 32 T cell receptor beta chains derived from one specimen sequenced in a study of blood T cell repertoires in COVID-19. TCRdb's copy holds only in-frame clones and misses some; the assay was immunoSEQ multiplex PCR. The sample lists about 120,000 clones, over 70% occurring once. Material for sequencing was peripheral blood. The receptors derive from a woman aged 45-60 years with acute or convalescent COVID-19.

The chain couples TRBV3-1 (or the pseudogene TRBV3-2) to TRBJ2-7, with TRBD2 matching 9 bases. Germline CDR1 reads LGHDT; CDR2 reads YNNKEL (reference sequence). V was clipped by 4 bases and J by 1 base; unmatched bases: 8. The CDR3 length is 16 residues. Here the CDR3 reads CASSLAGVSRSYEQYF. CDR3 coding DNA: TGTGCCAGCAGCCTAGCGGGAGTAAGCCGTTCCTACGAGCAGTACTTC.

This chain joins TRBV7-2 and TRBJ2-3; tentatively, D is TRBD1 (5 bases). This CDR3 has 13 residues. Looked up from germline, CDR1 is SGHTA and CDR2 is FQGNSA. V was shortened by 5 bases and J by 3 bases, with 9 bases between the two germline ends. The CDR3 nucleotides are TGTGCCAGCAGCGGCAGGGTTACAGATACGCAGTATTTT. It encodes CASSGRVTDTQYF.

This chain uses TRBV3-1 (or the pseudogene TRBV3-2) with TRBJ1-1; D perhaps matches TRBD1 (6 bases). Germline V gene sequence: CDR1 LGHDT, CDR2 YNNKEL (reference sequence). This CDR3 spans 16 amino acids. Between the trimmed V and J ends, which lost 0 bases and 3 bases, there was a span of 14 bases. CDR3 DNA sequence: TGTGCCAGCAGCCAAGAATGGGGGCGAGCGGACACTGAAGCTTTCTTT. Its translation: CASSQEWGRADTEAFF.

Only one count was recorded for this clone. The CDR3 DNA follows: TGCGCCAGCGTCCGAGGGCCGAACACCGGGGAGCTGTTTTTT. It is translated as CASVRGPNTGELFF. The chain combines TRBV5-1 with TRBJ2-2, with D tentatively TRBD2 (5 bases). This CDR3 has 14 amino acids. The germline gives CDR1 SGHRS, CDR2 YFSETQ. V lost 7 bases and J 0 bases, leaving 10 bases between the germline ends.

This chain uses TRBV12-3 or TRBV12-4 with TRBJ2-5; D unclear. V was pared by 2 bases and J by 2 bases, with 6 bases between. This CDR3 is 13 amino acids long. Here the CDR3 DNA reads TGTGCCAGCAGTTTATTAGAACAAGAGACCCAGTACTTC. It encodes CASSLLEQETQYF.

The rearrangement joins TRBV28 to TRBJ2-7; 7 bases are a match to TRBD1. J lost 1 base, V lost 4 bases, and 7 bases had no gene match. The CDR3 is 15 residues long. Germline CDR1 is MDHEN and CDR2 is SYDVKM. The CDR3 DNA reads TGTGCCAGCAGTTCCAGACAGGGTGATTCCTACGAGCAGTACTTC. It translates to CASSSRQGDSYEQYF.

The chain couples TRBV29-1 to TRBJ2-1, with 7 bases fitting TRBD2. CDR3 size: 16 residues. Trimming at V came to 5 bases and at J to 8 bases, leaving 18 bases not matched to a gene. Germline assignment: CDR1 SQVTM and CDR2 ANQGSEA. The CDR3 reads CSVPDPGLRASYEQFF. The CDR3 nucleotides are TGCAGCGTTCCTGACCCGGGACTAAGGGCCTCCTATGAGCAGTTCTTC.

The chain has TRBV11-2 and TRBJ1-1, with 7 bases identical to TRBD1. The CDR3 is made up of 14 amino acids. The germline V gene has CDR1 SGHAT and CDR2 FQNNGV. J was trimmed by 1 base and V by 3 bases; bases with no gene match: 2. CDR3 residues: CASSFDRANTEAFF. In DNA form, the CDR3 reads TGTGCCAGCAGCTTTGACAGGGCGAACACTGAAGCTTTCTTT.

The chain combines TRBV6-1 with TRBJ1-3; D is possibly TRBD1 (5 bases). From germline, CDR1 is MNHNS and CDR2 SASEGT. V gave up 3 bases and J gave up 0 bases, with 9 bases separating them. CDR3 length: 15 residues. The CDR3 DNA follows: TGTGCCAGCAGTGACCGGACAAGCTCTGGAAACACCATATATTTT. Translated: CASSDRTSSGNTIYF.

CDR3 amino acids: CASSLPSGEAFF. CDR3 sequence (DNA): TGTGCCAGCAGTTTGCCCTCAGGGGAAGCTTTCTTT. The V gene is TRBV28, the J gene TRBJ1-1, with D possibly TRBD1 on 5 matching bases. The germline V gene has CDR1 MDHEN and CDR2 SYDVKM. This CDR3 region has 12 residues. V gave up 3 bases and J gave up 8 bases, with 10 bases separating them.

This chain uses TRBV12-5 with TRBJ2-1; D ambiguous. Germline CDR1 reads LGHNT; CDR2 reads FRNRAP. The V end was cut by 6 bases, the J end by 8 bases, with 8 bases between. This CDR3 is 11 amino acids long. CDR3 sequence: CASGPHDEQFF. The CDR3 DNA sequence: TGTGCTAGTGGCCCACATGATGAGCAGTTCTTC.

The chain couples TRBV28 to TRBJ1-2, with D possibly matching TRBD1 (6 bases). The CDR3 extends over 15 amino acids. V lost 2 bases and J lost 5, with 15 bases in between. CDR1 is MDHEN and CDR2 is SYDVKM in the germline V gene. CDR3 sequence reads: CASSLGGADQYGYTF. The CDR3 nucleotides are TGTGCCAGCAGTTTAGGGGGGGCGGACCAATATGGCTACACCTTC.

CDR3 sequence: CASRSGTVLYGYTF. The CDR3 DNA is TGTGCCAGCAGATCCGGGACAGTATTATATGGCTACACCTTC. This sequence joins TRBV2 and TRBJ1-2; 7 bases map to TRBD1. This CDR3 has 14 amino acids. Germline trimming cut 6 bases from V and 5 bases from J; bases unmatched to any gene: 9. The germline CDR1 and CDR2 sequences are SNHLY and FYNNEI. The full variable domain, in which reference TRBV2 and TRBJ1-2 provide the parts outside the CDR3, is EPEVTQTPSHQVTQMGQEVILRCVPISNHLYFYWYRQILGQKVEFLVSFYNNEISEKSEIFDDQFSVERPDGSNFTLKIRSTKLEDSAMYFCASRSGTVLYGYTFGSGTRLTVV.

This chain links TRBV3-1 (or the pseudogene TRBV3-2) with TRBJ1-5; D not certain. CDR1 and CDR2 from the germline V gene are LGHDT and YNNKEL (reference sequence). The CDR3 runs 14 residues. Trimming pared 4 bases from V and 6 bases from J, leaving 13 bases between. The DNA of the CDR3 is TGTGCCAGCAGCCTTAGAGGGTTCGGTCAGCCCCAGCATTTT. As protein: CASSLRGFGQPQHF.

This chain links TRBV5-4 with TRBJ2-7, with D maybe TRBD1 (6 bases). Germline CDR1 is SGHNT and CDR2 is YYREEE (reference sequence). V lost 1 base, J lost 0 bases, and 8 bases lay in between. This CDR3 spans 14 amino acids. CDR3 coding DNA: TGTGCCAGCAGCTTGACAGGGAGCTCCTACGAGCAGTACTTC. It encodes CASSLTGSSYEQYF.

This clone was seen once. The gene calls are TRBV18 and TRBJ1-1; no definite D call. V was shortened by 2 bases and J by 3 bases, with 13 bases between the two germline ends. Germline CDR1 reads KGHSH; CDR2 reads LQKENI. The CDR3 is made up of 15 amino acids. The CDR3 DNA follows: TGTGCCAGCTCACCAAGCAGCGGGGAGGACACTGAAGCTTTCTTT. Its translation is CASSPSSGEDTEAFF.

In DNA form, the CDR3 reads TGTGCCAGCAGTCCGGGACTAGATTACGAGCAGTACTTC. The encoded protein is CASSPGLDYEQYF. This sequence joins TRBV9 and TRBJ2-7; 8 nucleotides agree with TRBD2. The CDR3 is 13 amino acids. V trimming: 5 bases; J trimming: 4 bases; junction bases outside the gene matches: 5. The germline CDR1 and CDR2 sequences are SGDLS and YYNGEE.

This sequence joins TRBV5-6 and TRBJ1-1; perhaps TRBD1 as D (6 bases). With 10 bases removed from V and 4 bases from J, the gap between germline ends came to 17 bases. The CDR3 contains 13 residues. CDR1 SGHDT and CDR2 YYEEEE come from the germline V gene. CDR3 sequence reads: CAGSRGRSTEAFF. Written as DNA, the CDR3 is TGTGCCGGAAGCAGGGGAAGATCCACTGAAGCTTTCTTT.

This clone was seen only a few times. The V and J genes are TRBV7-2 and TRBJ2-7; D unclear. Trimming removed 1 base at V and 3 bases at J, with 13 bases between. CDR1 is SGHTA, CDR2 FQGNSA, per germline. This CDR3 comprises 15 residues. The CDR3 is CASSLVGLPIYEQYF. CDR3 sequence (DNA): TGTGCCAGCAGCTTAGTGGGCCTACCAATCTACGAGCAGTACTTC.

The V gene is TRBV25-1, the J gene TRBJ2-5; 7 bases match TRBD2. Germline CDR1 is MGHDK and CDR2 is SYGVNS. With 5 bases clipped from V and 5 bases from J, the junction kept 5 bases outside the gene matches. The CDR3 length is 13 residues. CDR3 nucleotides: TGTGCCAGCAGTATAGCGGGTCAGGAGACCCAGTACTTC. Protein: CASSIAGQETQYF.

CDR3 protein: CASRSSGGEWEQFF. The CDR3 bases are TGTGCCAGCAGGTCTAGCGGGGGGGAGTGGGAGCAGTTCTTC. V usage is TRBV28 and J usage is TRBJ2-1; 12 bases are a match to TRBD2. CDR3 length equals 14 residues. Germline CDR1 MDHEN, CDR2 SYDVKM. V gave up 6 bases and J gave up 10 bases; unmatched junction bases: 7.

The chain carries TRBV10-1 and TRBJ2-3; the match to TRBD1 covers 8 bases. V lost 5 bases and J lost 2; bases outside the gene matches: 6. The CDR3 extends over 15 amino acids. Germline CDR1 and CDR2: WNHNN and SYGVQD (reference sequence). CDR3 sequence reads: CASSRTGLDTDTQYF. CDR3 bases: TGCGCCAGCAGTAGGACAGGGTTGGACACAGATACGCAGTATTTT.

The J gene is TRBJ2-7, the V gene TRBV9; possibly TRBD2 for D (5 bases). This CDR3 is 12 amino acids long. V was trimmed by 4 bases and J by 6 bases, leaving 11 bases between them. Germline V CDR1 and CDR2: SGDLS, YYNGEE. CDR3 loop: CASSIAGGEQYF. As DNA, the CDR3 is TGTGCCAGCAGCATCGCGGGTGGCGAGCAGTACTTC.

This clone was found once. The gene calls are TRBV6-5 and TRBJ2-3; D remains unclear. Germline loops: CDR1 MNHEY, CDR2 SVGAGI. The CDR3 runs 13 residues. V shed 4 bases and J shed 4 bases, with 9 bases lying between them. The CDR3 DNA is TGTGCCAGCAGTTCTCCTGAGGCAGATACGCAGTATTTT. Residues: CASSSPEADTQYF.

The genes are TRBV27 and TRBJ2-3; tentatively, D is TRBD1 (6 bases). The CDR3 covers 20 residues. V lost 4 bases, J lost 0 bases, and 26 bases lay in between. CDR1 MNHEY and CDR2 SMNVEV come from the germline V gene (reference sequence). CDR3 sequence reads: CASSSRGPDRFSRSTDTQYF. The CDR3 bases are TGTGCCAGCAGTTCACGGGGTCCGGACAGATTCTCAAGGAGCACAGATACGCAGTATTTT.

The V call is TRBV18, the J call TRBJ2-3, with D possibly matching TRBD1 (6 bases). CDR3 length equals 16 residues. V dropped 0 bases and J dropped 5 bases, with 15 bases sitting between them. Per the germline V gene, CDR1 is KGHSH and CDR2 is LQKENI. The chain's CDR3 is CASSPPGGQRLDTQYF. CDR3 DNA: TGTGCCAGCTCACCACCAGGTGGACAGCGGTTAGATACGCAGTATTTT.

This clone has only one observation. V and J are TRBV3-1 (or the pseudogene TRBV3-2) and TRBJ1-1; D is ambiguous. Per the germline V gene, CDR1 is LGHDT and CDR2 is YNNKEL (reference sequence). This CDR3 is built from 14 residues. V lost 0 bases to trimming and J lost 7 bases, with 12 bases between them. The CDR3 sequence: CASSQDLVGGEAFF. The CDR3 bases are TGTGCCAGCAGCCAAGATCTGGTGGGAGGTGAAGCTTTCTTT.

This clone was found a few times. The J gene is TRBJ1-1, the V gene TRBV7-3; no definite D call. The CDR3 runs to 13 residues. V was pared by 1 base and J by 1 base, with 4 bases between. Germline V gene sequence: CDR1 SGHTA, CDR2 FQGTGA. The CDR3 spells CASSLMRNTEAFF. The CDR3 DNA reads as TGTGCCAGCAGCTTAATGCGGAACACTGAAGCTTTCTTT.

This chain joins TRBV19 and TRBJ1-2; 8 nucleotides agree with TRBD1. Per germline, CDR1 LNHDA and CDR2 SQIVND (reference sequence). The CDR3 extends over 17 amino acids. The junction had 15 bases not matched to a gene; V was cut back by 9 bases and J by 0 bases. In DNA, the CDR3 is TGTGCCAGCAACTACGACAGGGGTCCCGAATCTAACTATGGCTACACCTTC. Residues: CASNYDRGPESNYGYTF.

The rearrangement links TRBV29-1 to TRBJ2-3, with 11 nucleotides matching TRBD2. Germline V gene sequence: CDR1 SQVTM, CDR2 ANQGSEA. Unmatched junction bases numbered 3, after V lost 6 bases and J lost 1 base. This CDR3 region has 14 residues. In DNA, the CDR3 is TGCAGCGTCATACTAGCGGGAGGCACAGATACGCAGTATTTT. It translates to CSVILAGGTDTQYF.

This clone was found a few times. The rearrangement joins TRBV29-1 to TRBJ2-5, with D perhaps TRBD1 (5 bases). The CDR3 has 13 amino acids. The V gene lost 7 bases and the J gene lost 5 bases, with 17 bases spanning the gap. Per the germline V gene, CDR1 is SQVTM and CDR2 is ANQGSEA. For the CDR3, the DNA is TGCAGCGCTGACCAGGGTCTGGGGGAGACCCAGTACTTC. Protein: CSADQGLGETQYF.

This sequence joins TRBV19 and TRBJ1-1; TRBD1 agrees at 10 bases. Germline lookup yields CDR1 LNHDA and CDR2 SQIVND (reference sequence). V trimming: 0 bases; J trimming: 4 bases; junction bases outside the gene matches: 14. The CDR3 runs to 19 residues. CDR3 sequence: CASSIEVGTGDSEVTEAFF. CDR3 bases: TGTGCCAGTAGTATAGAGGTCGGGACAGGGGATTCCGAGGTCACTGAAGCTTTCTTT.